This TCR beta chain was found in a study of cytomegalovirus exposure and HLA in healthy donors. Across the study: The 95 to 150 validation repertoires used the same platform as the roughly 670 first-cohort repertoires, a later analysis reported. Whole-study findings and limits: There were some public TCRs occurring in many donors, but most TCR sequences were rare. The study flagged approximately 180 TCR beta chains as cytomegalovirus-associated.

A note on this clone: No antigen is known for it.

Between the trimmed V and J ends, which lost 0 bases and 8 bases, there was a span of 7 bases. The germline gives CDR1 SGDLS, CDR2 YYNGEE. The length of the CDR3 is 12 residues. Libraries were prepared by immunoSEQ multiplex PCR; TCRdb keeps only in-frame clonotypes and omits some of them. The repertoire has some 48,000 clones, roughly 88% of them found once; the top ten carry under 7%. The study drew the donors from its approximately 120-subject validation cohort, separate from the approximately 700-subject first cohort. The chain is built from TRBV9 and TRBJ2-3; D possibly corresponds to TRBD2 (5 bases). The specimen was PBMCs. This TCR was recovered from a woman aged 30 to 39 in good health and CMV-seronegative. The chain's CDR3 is CASSVEGGTQYF. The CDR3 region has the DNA TGTGCCAGCAGCGTAGAAGGAGGTACGCAGTATTTT.